This TCR beta chain derives from a study of graft-versus-host responses after intestinal transplantation. General observations from the study: The authors found GvH clones in recipient marrow, some appearing first in ileum or blood.

The CDR3 has 12 residues. V was cut by 3 bases and J by 8 bases, with 7 bases left in between. Per the germline V gene, CDR1 is MNHEY and CDR2 is SMNVEV (reference sequence). Turning to this clone: What it recognizes is unknown.

Clones were sequenced by immunoSEQ multiplex PCR, and TCRdb holds only the in-frame ones, with some missing. The sample lists 100,000 or so clones, 90% to 95% occurring once. Sequencing was performed on unstimulated CD8+ T cells sorted from spleen or lymph node cells, taken before transplant. The receptor was derived from a human donor who was the organ donor for an intestinal transplant. The rearrangement uses TRBV27 and TRBJ2-2; D not resolved. This CDR3 reads CASSFFGGELFF. CDR3 DNA sequence: TGTGCCAGCAGTTTCTTCGGTGGGGAGCTGTTTTTT.